One and the same sample provided the 8 T cell receptor beta chains below, sequenced in a study of a mutant IDH1 vaccine in newly diagnosed glioma. Their antigens remain unidentified. The time point denotes: week 5, during vaccination. The study gave 300 ug of mutant IDH1 20-mer peptide per vaccine dose, with topical imiquimod. Only in-frame clones appear in the TCRdb table, and some are missing; sequencing was by immunoSEQ multiplex PCR. The table includes 56,000 or so clones, roughly 73% detected once. This specimen was PBMCs, taken from a glioma patient whose treatment included an IDH1 peptide vaccine. All receptors derive from a woman in her thirties or forties with glioma.

A single count supports this clone. The V call is TRBV11-2, the J call TRBJ2-7; 9 bases line up with TRBD1. The CDR3 covers 17 residues. Germline V gives CDR1 SGHAT, CDR2 FQNNGV. With 1 base clipped from V and 2 bases from J, the junction kept 9 bases outside the gene matches. DNA of the CDR3: TGTGCCAGCAGCTTAGCCTCTACCGGGACAGGGACCTACGAGCAGTACTTC. Its translation is CASSLASTGTGTYEQYF.

The rearrangement links TRBV15 to TRBJ2-7; either TRBD1 or TRBD2 may fit D (5 bases each). V shed 0 bases and J shed 6 bases, with 15 bases lying between them. The CDR3 loop spans 15 amino acids. Germline V gene sequence: CDR1 LNHNV, CDR2 YYDKDF (reference sequence). This CDR3 is CATSRDRQGVAEQYF. CDR3 coding DNA: TGTGCCACCAGCAGAGATAGGCAGGGAGTAGCCGAGCAGTACTTC.

The V gene is TRBV4-3, the J gene TRBJ1-2; D is possibly TRBD1 (5 bases). The CDR3 runs 17 residues. The ends were cut back, 1 base at V and 3 bases at J, with 18 bases in the middle. Germline assignment: CDR1 LGHNA and CDR2 YSLEER. In nucleotides, the CDR3 is TGCGCCAGCAGCCAAGTATGGAGACAGCTAGGGCACTATGGCTACACCTTC. As protein: CASSQVWRQLGHYGYTF.

The chain carries TRBV4-1 and TRBJ1-2; D not resolved. The CDR3 is 14 amino acids. Germline V gene lookup returns CDR1 MGHRA and CDR2 YSYEKL. The ends were cut back, 1 base at V and 2 bases at J, with 8 bases in the middle. CDR3 bases: TGCGCCAGCAGCCAAGGGCCCCAAAACTATGGCTACACCTTC. Its protein is CASSQGPQNYGYTF.

The CDR3 coding sequence is TGTGCCAGCAGTGAGCCCAGGGGCTACGAGCAGTACTTC. Amino acid sequence: CASSEPRGYEQYF. The chain joins TRBV25-1 to TRBJ2-7; D is perhaps TRBD1 (6 bases). In germline, CDR1 is MGHDK, CDR2 SYGVNS. This CDR3 has 13 amino acids. Between the trimmed V and J ends, which lost 3 bases and 3 bases, there was a span of 9 bases.

The chain carries TRBV7-2 and TRBJ1-1, with TRBD1 matching over 7 bases. The CDR3 length is 14 residues. V dropped 5 bases and J dropped 1; count of bases not matched to a gene: 4. Germline lookup yields CDR1 SGHTA and CDR2 FQGNSA. This CDR3 is CASSPGTANTEAFF. The CDR3 bases are TGTGCCAGCAGCCCAGGGACAGCGAACACTGAAGCTTTCTTT.

The V call is TRBV2, the J call TRBJ1-6; TRBD1 is a possible D gene (6 bases). V lost 6 bases and J lost 10, with 16 bases in between. This CDR3 comprises 14 residues. CDR1 is SNHLY, CDR2 FYNNEI, per germline. The CDR3 DNA sequence: TGTGCCAGCAGCGGGCCGGACAGATGGTCACCCCTCCACTTT. It yields the protein CASSGPDRWSPLHF.

J is TRBJ2-7 and V is TRBV9; 9 nucleotides match TRBD1. V lost 4 bases to trimming and J lost 1 base; unmatched junction nucleotides: 6. The CDR3 is made up of 15 amino acids. Germline V gene lookup returns CDR1 SGDLS and CDR2 YYNGEE. Here the CDR3 DNA reads TGTGCCAGCAGCCGTAGGGACAGGGATTCCTACGAGCAGTACTTC. This encodes CASSRRDRDSYEQYF.